Listed here are 9 T cell receptor beta chains from one sample, sequenced in a study of T cell responses to AZD1222 COVID-19 vaccine. Assay used: immunoSEQ multiplex PCR; TCRdb lists only in-frame clones, some missing. The data show 89,000 or so clones, about 91% seen once. This material consisted of peripheral blood, taken 28 days after the second AZD1222 dose. The receptors originated from an adult who received the AZD1222 COVID-19 vaccine.

This clone has just a few counts. The chain has TRBV5-4 and TRBJ2-6, with D possibly matching TRBD1 (5 bases). The CDR3 loop spans 17 amino acids. Germline-derived CDR1 and CDR2 are SGHNT and YYREEE (reference sequence). The V and J ends lost 2 bases and 0 bases respectively, with 12 bases between them. The CDR3 is CASSFLDSSSGANVLTF. The CDR3 bases are TGTGCCAGCAGCTTTCTCGACAGTTCCTCTGGGGCCAACGTCCTGACTTTC.

In its sample, this clone was seen once. The rearrangement uses TRBV20-1 and TRBJ2-3; no reliable D call. The germline V and J ends were trimmed by 6 bases and 6 bases, with 7 bases remaining between them. Germline V lookup: CDR1 DFQATT, CDR2 SNEGSKA (reference sequence). The CDR3 runs to 10 residues. The CDR3 reads CSAFRDTQYF. In DNA form, the CDR3 reads TGCAGTGCGTTCCGGGATACGCAGTATTTT.

The chain links TRBV7-9 to TRBJ2-5; D might be TRBD1 or TRBD2, each matching 6 bases. Germline assignment: CDR1 SEHNR and CDR2 FQNEAQ (reference sequence). The CDR3 contains 15 residues. V was trimmed by 5 bases and J by 1 base, leaving 14 bases between them. CDR3 in DNA: TGTGCCAGCAGCCCCGAGGGGGGCGGCCAAGAGACCCAGTACTTC. Translated: CASSPEGGGQETQYF. Supplemented by reference TRBV7-9 and TRBJ2-5, the full variable domain reads DTGVSQNPRHKITKRGQNVTFRCDPISEHNRLYWYRQTLGQGPEFLTYFQNEAQLEKSRLLSDRFSAERPKGSFSTLEIQRTEQGDSAMYLCASSPEGGGQETQYFGPGTRLLVL.

This chain links TRBV28 with TRBJ1-1, with D unresolved. V lost 7 bases, J lost 1 base, and 10 bases lay in between. The germline CDR1 and CDR2 sequences are MDHEN and SYDVKM. The CDR3 is 13 residues long. This chain's CDR3 is CASIEGRNTEAFF. DNA of the CDR3: TGTGCCAGCATAGAAGGGCGGAACACTGAAGCTTTCTTT.

The V call is TRBV7-9, the J call TRBJ2-5; no clear D. This CDR3 comprises 14 residues. Trimming took off 7 bases at V and 3 bases at J, with 15 bases between the two ends. CDR1 and CDR2 from the germline V gene are SEHNR and FQNEAQ (reference sequence). DNA of the CDR3: TGTGCCAGCACCCAACCCGTGGCCGAAGAGACCCAGTACTTC. Amino acids: CASTQPVAEETQYF.

The chain uses TRBV19 and TRBJ2-1; perhaps TRBD1 as D (5 bases). CDR1 is LNHDA, CDR2 SQIVND, per germline (reference sequence). V lost 3 bases to trimming and J lost 3 bases, with 15 bases between them. This CDR3 is built from 16 residues. The CDR3 region has the DNA TGTGCCAGTAGTATCGGATGGCGACAGTACTACAATGAGCAGTTCTTC. The encoded protein is CASSIGWRQYYNEQFF. Variable domain in full (rest from reference TRBV19 and TRBJ2-1): DGGITQSPKYLFRKEGQNVTLSCEQNLNHDAMYWYRQDPGQGLRLIYYSQIVNDFQKGDIAEGYSVSREKKESFPLTVTSAQKNPTAFYLCASSIGWRQYYNEQFFGPGTRLTVL.

The V gene is TRBV2, the J gene TRBJ2-2; TRBD1 or TRBD2 may be the D gene (5 bases each). V was shortened by 5 bases and J by 4 bases, with 14 bases between the two germline ends. CDR1 is SNHLY, CDR2 FYNNEI, per germline. This CDR3 spans 15 amino acids. CDR3 sequence reads: CASSPNGTPTGELFF. The CDR3 DNA reads as TGTGCCAGCAGTCCTAACGGGACCCCCACCGGGGAGCTGTTTTTT. The full variable domain, completed using reference TRBV2 and TRBJ2-2, is EPEVTQTPSHQVTQMGQEVILRCVPISNHLYFYWYRQILGQKVEFLVSFYNNEISEKSEIFDDQFSVERPDGSNFTLKIRSTKLEDSAMYFCASSPNGTPTGELFFGEGSRLTVL.

This chain joins TRBV19 and TRBJ2-1, with TRBD2 as a possible D gene (6 bases). The CDR3 runs to 17 residues. V shed 2 bases and J shed 0 bases, with 14 bases lying between them. Per the germline V gene, CDR1 is LNHDA and CDR2 is SQIVND (reference sequence). CDR3 DNA sequence: TGTGCCAGTAGTATATCCTCTTGGGGGGACTCCTACAATGAGCAGTTCTTC. This sequence encodes CASSISSWGDSYNEQFF.

This clone appeared a few times. This chain joins TRBV11-2 and TRBJ1-5, with D unclear. Germline CDR1 is SGHAT and CDR2 is FQNNGV. Trimming shortened V by 5 bases and J by 0 bases, and 11 bases separated the two germline ends. The CDR3 loop spans 15 amino acids. CDR3 protein: CASSKSPDSNQPQHF. The CDR3 DNA is TGTGCCAGCAGCAAATCACCGGATAGCAATCAGCCCCAGCATTTT. The full variable domain, its missing parts supplied by reference TRBV11-2 and TRBJ1-5, is EAGVAQSPRYKIIEKRQSVAFWCNPISGHATLYWYQQILGQGPKLLIQFQNNGVVDDSQLPKDRFSAERLKGVDSTLKIQPAKLEDSAVYLCASSKSPDSNQPQHFGDGTRLSIL.